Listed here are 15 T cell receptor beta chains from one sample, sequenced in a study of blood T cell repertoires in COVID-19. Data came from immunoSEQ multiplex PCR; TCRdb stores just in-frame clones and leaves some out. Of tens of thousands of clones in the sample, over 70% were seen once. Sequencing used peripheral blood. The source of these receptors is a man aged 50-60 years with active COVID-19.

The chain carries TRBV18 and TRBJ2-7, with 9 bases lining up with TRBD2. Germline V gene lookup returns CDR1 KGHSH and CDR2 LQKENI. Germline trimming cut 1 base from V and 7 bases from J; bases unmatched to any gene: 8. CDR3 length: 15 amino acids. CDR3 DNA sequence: TGTGCCAGCTCACCACGAATAGCGGGAGTGAGGGAGCAGTACTTC. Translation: CASSPRIAGVREQYF.

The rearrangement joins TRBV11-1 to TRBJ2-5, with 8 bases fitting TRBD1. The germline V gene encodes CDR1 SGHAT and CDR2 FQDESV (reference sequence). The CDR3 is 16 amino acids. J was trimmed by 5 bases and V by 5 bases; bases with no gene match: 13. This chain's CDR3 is CASSRPRGRGLETQYF. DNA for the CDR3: TGTGCCAGCAGCCGCCCCCGGGGCAGGGGGCTGGAGACCCAGTACTTC. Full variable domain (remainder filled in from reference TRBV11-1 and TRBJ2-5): EAEVAQSPRYKITEKSQAVAFWCDPISGHATLYWYRQILGQGPELLVQFQDESVVDDSQLPKDRFSAERLKGVDSTLKIQPAELGDSAMYLCASSRPRGRGLETQYFGPGTRLLVL.

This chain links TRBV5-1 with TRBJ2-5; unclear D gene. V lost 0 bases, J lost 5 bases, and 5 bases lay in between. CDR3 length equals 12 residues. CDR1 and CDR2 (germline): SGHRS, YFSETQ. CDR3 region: CASSLALETQYF. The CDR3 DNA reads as TGCGCCAGCAGCTTGGCCCTCGAGACCCAGTACTTC.

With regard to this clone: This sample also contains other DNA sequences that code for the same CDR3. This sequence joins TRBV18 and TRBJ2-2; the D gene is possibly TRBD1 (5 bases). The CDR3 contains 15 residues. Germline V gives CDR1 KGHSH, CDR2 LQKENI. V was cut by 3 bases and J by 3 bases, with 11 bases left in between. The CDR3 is CASSPRQGDTGELFF. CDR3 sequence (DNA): TGTGCCAGCTCACCGAGGCAGGGTGACACCGGGGAGCTGTTTTTT.

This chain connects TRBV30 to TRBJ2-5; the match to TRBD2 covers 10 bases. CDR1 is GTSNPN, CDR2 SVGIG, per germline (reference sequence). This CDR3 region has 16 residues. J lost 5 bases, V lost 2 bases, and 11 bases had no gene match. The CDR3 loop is CAWSLWSGGAEETQYF. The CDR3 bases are TGTGCCTGGAGTCTGTGGAGCGGGGGGGCTGAGGAGACCCAGTACTTC.

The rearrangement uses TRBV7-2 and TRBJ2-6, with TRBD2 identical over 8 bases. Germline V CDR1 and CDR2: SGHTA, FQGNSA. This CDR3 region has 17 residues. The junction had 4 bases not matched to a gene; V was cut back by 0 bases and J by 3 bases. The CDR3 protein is CASSLASGKVGANVLTF. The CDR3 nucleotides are TGTGCCAGCAGCTTAGCTAGCGGGAAGGTTGGGGCCAACGTCCTGACTTTC. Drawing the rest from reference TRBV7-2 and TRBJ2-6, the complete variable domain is GAGVSQSPSNKVTEKGKDVELRCDPISGHTALYWYRQSLGQGLEFLIYFQGNSAPDKSGLPSDRFSAERTGGSVSTLTIQRTQQEDSAVYLCASSLASGKVGANVLTFGAGSRLTVL.

This chain's CDR3 is CAWSRQPEAFF. The CDR3 nucleotides read TGTGCCTGGAGCAGACAGCCAGAAGCTTTCTTT. V usage is TRBV30 and J usage is TRBJ1-1; D may be TRBD1 (5 bases). Germline V gene sequence: CDR1 GTSNPN, CDR2 SVGIG (reference sequence). Trimming left V 3 bases short and J 8 bases short, with 10 bases between. The CDR3 has 11 amino acids.

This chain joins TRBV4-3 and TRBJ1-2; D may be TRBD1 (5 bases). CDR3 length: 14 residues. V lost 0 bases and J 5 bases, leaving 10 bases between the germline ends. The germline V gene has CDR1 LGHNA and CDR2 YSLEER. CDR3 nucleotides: TGCGCCAGCAGCCAAGATCGGCCAGGGTATGGCTACACCTTC. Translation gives CASSQDRPGYGYTF.

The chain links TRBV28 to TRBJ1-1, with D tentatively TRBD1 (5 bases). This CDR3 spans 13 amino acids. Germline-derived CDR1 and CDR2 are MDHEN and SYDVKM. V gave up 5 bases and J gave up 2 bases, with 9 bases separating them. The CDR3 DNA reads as TGTGCCAGCAGTGGGGGGTCTAACACTGAAGCTTTCTTT. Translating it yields CASSGGSNTEAFF.

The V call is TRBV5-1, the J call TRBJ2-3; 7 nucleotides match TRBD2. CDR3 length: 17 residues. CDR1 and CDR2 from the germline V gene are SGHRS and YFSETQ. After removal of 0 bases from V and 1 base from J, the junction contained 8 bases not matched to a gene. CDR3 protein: CASSLEAGFDGTDTQYF. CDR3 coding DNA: TGCGCCAGCAGCTTGGAAGCGGGGTTTGATGGCACAGATACGCAGTATTTT.

CDR3 residues: CASSQGLAGVREQFF. CDR3 nucleotide sequence: TGTGCCAGCAGTCAGGGACTAGCGGGAGTACGTGAGCAGTTCTTC. This chain connects TRBV27 to TRBJ2-1; TRBD2 matches 14 bases. V lost 5 bases to trimming and J lost 9 bases; unmatched junction nucleotides: 6. The CDR3 is made up of 15 amino acids. The germline gives CDR1 MNHEY, CDR2 SMNVEV (reference sequence).

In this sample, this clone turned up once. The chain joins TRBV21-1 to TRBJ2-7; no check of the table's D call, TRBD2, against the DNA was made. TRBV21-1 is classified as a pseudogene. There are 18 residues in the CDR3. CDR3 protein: CASSKALLAGGPGLEQYF. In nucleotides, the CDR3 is TGTGCCAGCAGCAAAGCGCTACTAGCGGGAGGCCCAGGCCTCGAGCAGTACTTC.

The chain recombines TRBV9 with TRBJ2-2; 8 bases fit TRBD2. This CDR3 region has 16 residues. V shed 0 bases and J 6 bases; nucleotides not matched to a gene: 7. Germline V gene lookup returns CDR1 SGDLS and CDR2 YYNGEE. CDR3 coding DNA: TGTGCCAGCAGCGTAGTTAGCGGGGCAGGGTCCGGGGAGCTGTTTTTT. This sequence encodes CASSVVSGAGSGELFF. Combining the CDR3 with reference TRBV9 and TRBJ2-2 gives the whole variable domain DSGVTQTPKHLITATGQRVTLRCSPRSGDLSVYWYQQSLDQGLQFLIQYYNGEERAKGNILERFSAQQFPDLHSELNLSSLELGDSALYFCASSVVSGAGSGELFFGEGSRLTVL.

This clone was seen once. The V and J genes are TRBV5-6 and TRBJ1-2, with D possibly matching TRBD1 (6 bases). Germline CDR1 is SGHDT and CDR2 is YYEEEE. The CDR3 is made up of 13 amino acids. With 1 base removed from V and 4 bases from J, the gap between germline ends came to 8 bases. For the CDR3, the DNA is TGTGCCAGCAGCTTGAAAGGGGGCTATGGCTACACCTTC. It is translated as CASSLKGGYGYTF.

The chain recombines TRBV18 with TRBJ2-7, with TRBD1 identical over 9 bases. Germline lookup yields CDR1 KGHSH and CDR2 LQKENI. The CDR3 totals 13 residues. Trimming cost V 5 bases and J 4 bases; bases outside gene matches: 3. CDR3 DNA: TGTGCCAGCTCAACCGACAGGGGGTACGAGCAGTACTTC. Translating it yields CASSTDRGYEQYF. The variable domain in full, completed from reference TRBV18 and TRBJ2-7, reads NAGVMQNPRHLVRRRGQEARLRCSPMKGHSHVYWYRQLPEEGLKFMVYLQKENIIDESGMPKERFSAEFPKEGPSILRIQQVVRGDSAAYFCASSTDRGYEQYFGPGTRLTVT.